This record looks at one T cell receptor beta chain sequence and its context. The antigen is unknown. The same CDR3 arises from other DNA sequences in this sample as well. The data belong to a study of shared clonotypes between healthy human individuals. Overall study findings and caveats: It was anticipated that sequencing depth would influence how many clonotypes donors shared. Exclusively blood specimens were collected; tissue repertoires likely differ.

Genomic DNA of unsorted samples came from about 100 million PBMCs. The sequencing of unsorted PBMC DNA took place on ten immunoSEQ deep assay plates. TCRdb's table, derived via immunoSEQ multiplex PCR, lists solely in-frame clones and lacks some. The sample records hundreds of thousands of clones, around 77% being singletons. This CDR3 is 12 amino acids long. The V gene's germline CDR1 is SNHLY and CDR2 FYNNEI. The V end lost 3 bases, the J end lost 5 bases, and 7 bases lay between the germline ends. This chain links TRBV2 with TRBJ2-5; D remains ambiguous. The clonotype comes from a middle-aged woman in good health. Some clones in this sample may be carry-over from other donors' samples. The sample was PBMCs. CDR3 sequence: CASSEARETQYF. The CDR3 coding sequence is TGTGCCAGCAGTGAGGCCAGGGAGACCCAGTACTTC.